Listed here is a single TCR beta chain. In its sample, this clonotype was seen a few times. This clone's antigen is unknown. Qualities for individual bases were not recorded, and no much larger clone is one base off. TCRdb records Illumina NovaSeq 6000 as the sequencer. Synthesis of TCR cDNA relied on 5'RACE template switching, a step that introduced a universal primer site along with unique molecular identifiers. cDNA synthesis was primed from both the TCR alpha and TCR beta constant segments. Libraries were amplified in two PCR steps, with sample barcodes and sequencing adapters added in the second step. Sequencing of the libraries was done on either Illumina HiSeq 2500 (2x100 bp) or NovaSeq (2x150 bp). For the original study's pipeline: Reads were demultiplexed and collapsed into UMI consensus sequences with MIGEC, and V(D)J alignment was performed with MiXCR. Vaccine-responding clonotypes were defined with edgeR using replicate PBMC samples, requiring FDR below 0.01 and a log2 fold change above 5 up to day 15. Each bulk clonotype received a CD4 or CD8 identity based on whether the sequenced CD4 or CD8 repertoire contained that clonotype at higher abundance. TCRdb trimmed the raw reads at Q25, called clones with MiXCR and kept productive beta chains. Each entry merges the rows of one CDR3 protein and shows their most common DNA and genes. Here the V and J calls rest on TCRdb's processing, not on the authors' analysis. The sample profile shows a few hundred thousand distinct CDR3 sequences; roughly an eighth of them were found once. Together, the top ten hold 2.5% to 4% of the sample.

The treatment or condition label corresponds to: live attenuated yellow fever vaccine strain. A standard Ficoll-Paque protocol was used to isolate PBMCs from peripheral blood. CD4 and CD8 T-cell fractions were isolated with Dynabeads CD4 and CD8 positive selection kits. TriZol was used to extract RNA from bulk PBMCs, CD4 and CD8 fractions, and dextramer-positive and dextramer-negative fractions. This entry is derived from a study of T cells after yellow fever vaccination (dated by TCRdb to between 2017 and 2020). At the level of the whole study: The SMART-Seq v4 Ultra Low Input RNA kit was used to prepare libraries from fractions with low cell numbers. Two healthy male donors, one aged 18 to 30 and one aged 30 to 40 years, were included in the cohort. Blood samples were taken at several timepoints before and after primary and secondary immunization, and bulk PBMC replicates and cell subsets were isolated. Bulk TCR alpha and beta repertoires were sequenced longitudinally to track T-cell clones before and after primary and booster YFV17D yellow fever vaccination. General conclusions and limits of the study: Only a couple of donors were included in the study, so the extent to which the findings can be generalized is limited. Most clones expanded after primary vaccination were re-detected after the booster (approximately 96% of CD4 and around 88% of CD8), suggesting broad memory maintenance. Because abundant contaminating clonotypes from the bulk population could be contained in FACS-sorted repertoires, computational filtering was required. A small fraction of clonotypes appeared in both the CD4 and CD8 compartments, likely as a result of convergent recombination. The secondary T-cell response was weaker than the primary response but faster, peaking on day 5 instead of day 15.

Based on the germline V gene, the CDR1 and CDR2 sequences are SGHTA and FQGNSA. Its CDR3 holds 13 amino acids, cysteine through phenylalanine. Only the CDR3 DNA stays, 39 bases, in frame from base 1. V is pruned by 2 bases and J by 8 bases, leaving 3 bases of the junction without a gene match. This TCR was recovered from a man aged 18 to 35 who received the YFV17D yellow fever vaccine. This sample comprised CD4+ T cells sorted from PBMCs, obtained 15 days after the yellow fever booster vaccination. The chain employs TRBV7-2 and TRBJ2-3, with 8 middle bases fitting TRBD1. The CDR3 in this case is CASSLQGAGTQYF. The nucleotide sequence is TGTGCCAGCAGCTTACAGGGGGCGGGTACGCAGTATTTT.